This TCR beta chain comes out of a study of cytomegalovirus exposure and HLA in healthy donors. Germline V gene sequence: CDR1 KGHSH, CDR2 LQKENI. V was cut by 0 bases and J by 4 bases, with 15 bases left in between. This CDR3 is 16 amino acids long. Primers: 60 Vbeta forward and 13 Jbeta reverse. The assay was immunoSEQ multiplex PCR, and TCRdb's table has in-frame clones only and misses some. The sample yields 200,000 to 250,000 clones, around four fifths seen once. The sequence was collected from a male donor in good health and CMV-seronegative. Sequences were obtained from PBMCs. V gene TRBV18 combines with J gene TRBJ1-2; D gene uncertain. The CDR3 loop reads CASSPPSGLAIYGYTF. The CDR3 DNA reads TGTGCCAGCTCACCACCTAGCGGACTTGCAATCTATGGCTACACCTTC.